This T cell receptor beta chain was captured by sequencing in a study of CD8 T cells in Susac syndrome. Study conclusions and caveats: As the study acknowledged, the number of individuals in its TCR sequencing and HLA analysis was relatively small.

RNA, at roughly 0.45 to 1 ug, was reverse transcribed with random hexamers. immunoSEQ multiplex PCR amplified TCR beta CDR3 across 54 Vbeta, 13 Jbeta. MiXCR was run by TCRdb on the immunoSEQ multiplex PCR reads, yielding one entry per CDR3 protein. The sample yields roughly 170,000 distinct CDR3 sequences, approximately 93% seen once. This CDR3 comprises 14 residues. As concerns this clonotype: Its antigen is unknown. One junction end disagrees with the germline gene, perhaps due to a read error.

TEMRA cells were FACS-enriched, unlike CD8+ and CD4+ T cells, which were negatively isolated. This rearrangement joins TRBV12-3 or TRBV12-4 to TRBJ2-1, with a tentative D call TRBD2 (6 bases). The origin of this receptor is a human donor with multiple sclerosis. Material: CD4+ T cells from PBMCs. CDR3 sequence (DNA): TGTGCCAGCAGTAAGAGACGATTAGGGGAGGTGCCGCTCTTC. Its protein product is CASSKRRLGEVPLF.